The 29 T cell receptor beta chains below come from one sample, sequenced in a study of control samples from healthy donors and cancer patients. Repertoires were generated with immunoSEQ multiplex PCR, while TCRdb's copy carries only in-frame clones and drops some. Of 85,000 to 90,000 clones listed, approximately 91% are singletons. What was sequenced was PBMCs. These receptors originate from a woman aged 50 to 60 with colorectal cancer.

This chain uses TRBV19 with TRBJ1-2; weak D call: TRBD1 (6 bases). The CDR3 is 16 residues long. The germline gives CDR1 LNHDA, CDR2 SQIVND (reference sequence). The germline V and J ends were trimmed by 5 bases and 6 bases, with 22 bases remaining between them. For the CDR3, the DNA is TGTGCCAGTAGTCCTCAGTGGGGGGCCAGGCGGCATGGCTACACCTTC. Translation gives CASSPQWGARRHGYTF.

V is TRBV6-4 and J is TRBJ2-3; maybe TRBD1 (6 bases). V lost 7 bases to trimming and J lost 0 bases, with 14 bases between them. Germline V gene lookup returns CDR1 MRHNA and CDR2 SNTAGT. The CDR3 has 15 residues. The CDR3 sequence is CASTQGHLSTDTQYF. CDR3 coding DNA: TGTGCCAGCACACAGGGCCATCTTAGCACAGATACGCAGTATTTT.

This chain uses TRBV19 with TRBJ2-5, with D possibly matching TRBD2 (7 bases). CDR3 length: 14 residues. Between the trimmed V and J ends, which lost 5 bases and 5 bases, there was a span of 15 bases. Germline CDR1 LNHDA, CDR2 SQIVND (reference sequence). The chain's CDR3 is CASSDSGGRETQYF. CDR3 DNA: TGTGCCAGTAGTGACTCGGGGGGCAGGGAGACCCAGTACTTC.

The chain uses TRBV28 and TRBJ1-1, with D hard to call. Trimming took 7 bases from V and 1 from J, leaving 10 bases between them. Germline V gene data show CDR1 as MDHEN and CDR2 as SYDVKM. The CDR3 contains 13 residues. CDR3 in amino acids: CASTYQQNTEAFF. The CDR3, as DNA: TGTGCCAGCACCTACCAGCAGAACACTGAAGCTTTCTTT. Filled out from reference TRBV28 and TRBJ1-1, the complete variable domain reads DVKVTQSSRYLVKRTGEKVFLECVQDMDHENMFWYRQDPGLGLRLIYFSYDVKMKEKGDIPEGYSVSREKKERFSLILESASTNQTSMYLCASTYQQNTEAFFGQGTRLTVV.

This clone appeared a single time. The J gene is TRBJ1-2, the V gene TRBV19, with TRBD1 matching 7 bases. The junction had 6 bases not matched to a gene; V was cut back by 6 bases and J by 8 bases. Germline values: CDR1 LNHDA, CDR2 SQIVND (reference sequence). CDR3 length: 12 residues. CDR3 region: CASSQTGSGYTF. CDR3 in DNA: TGTGCCAGTAGCCAGACAGGGTCCGGCTACACCTTC.

V and J are TRBV15 and TRBJ1-6, with TRBD1 matching over 8 bases. CDR1 is LNHNV, CDR2 YYDKDF, per germline (reference sequence). V trimming: 6 bases; J trimming: 7 bases; junction bases outside the gene matches: 2. This CDR3 has 13 residues. The CDR3: CATSWDRNSPLHF. In DNA form, the CDR3 reads TGTGCCACCAGTTGGGACAGGAATTCACCCCTCCACTTT.

The chain uses TRBV12-3 or TRBV12-4 and TRBJ1-3; D not certain. This CDR3 is 13 amino acids long. V shed 6 bases and J shed 4 bases, with 10 bases lying between them. This CDR3 reads CASRTSTGNTIYF. Here the CDR3 DNA reads TGTGCCAGCAGGACATCCACGGGAAACACCATATATTTT.

This clone was recorded once. J is TRBJ2-1 and V is TRBV13; D remains ambiguous. This CDR3 comprises 13 residues. Germline V CDR1 and CDR2: PRHDT, FYEKMQ (reference sequence). The V end lost 1 base, the J end lost 5 bases, and 6 bases lay between the germline ends. The CDR3 region has the DNA TGTGCCAGCAGCTTAGTGTCTCACAATGAGCAGTTCTTC. This gives the protein CASSLVSHNEQFF. The entire variable domain, with the rest obtained from reference TRBV13 and TRBJ2-1, is as follows: AAGVIQSPRHLIKEKRETATLKCYPIPRHDTVYWYQQGPGQDPQFLISFYEKMQSDKGSIPDRFSAQQFSDYHSELNMSSLELGDSALYFCASSLVSHNEQFFGPGTRLTVL.

This clone was picked up a small number of times. The genes are TRBV3-1 (or the pseudogene TRBV3-2) and TRBJ2-2; possibly TRBD2 for D (5 bases). The germline V and J ends were trimmed by 4 bases and 6 bases, with 15 bases remaining between them. This CDR3 is 15 amino acids long. CDR1 is LGHDT, CDR2 YNNKEL, per germline (reference sequence). CDR3: CASSLEEVTPGELFF. The CDR3 nucleotides read TGTGCCAGCAGCCTCGAGGAGGTAACTCCCGGGGAGCTGTTTTTT.

This chain joins TRBV3-1 (or the pseudogene TRBV3-2) and TRBJ2-3, with D possibly TRBD1 on 5 matching bases. The V end lost 8 bases, the J end lost 6 bases, and 18 bases lay between the germline ends. This CDR3 has 14 amino acids. Germline V CDR1 and CDR2: LGHDT, YNNKEL (reference sequence). The CDR3 spells CASGYTGGADTQYF. CDR3 nucleotides: TGTGCCAGCGGATATACGGGTGGGGCGGATACGCAGTATTTT.

V is TRBV19 and J is TRBJ1-1, with 9 bases identical to TRBD1. The J segment lost 2 bases and the V segment lost 7 bases, leaving 14 bases of the junction unmatched. Germline loops: CDR1 LNHDA, CDR2 SQIVND (reference sequence). The CDR3 contains 17 residues. The CDR3 nucleotides read TGTGCCAGTACCCCTCCCCCCGGGACAGGGATAAACACTGAAGCTTTCTTT. Protein sequence: CASTPPPGTGINTEAFF.

The genes are TRBV6-2 or TRBV6-3 and TRBJ1-6; D is possibly TRBD1 (6 bases). The CDR3 extends over 18 amino acids. Germline lookup yields CDR1 MNHEY and CDR2 SVGEGT. Trimming took 5 bases from V and 7 from J, leaving 24 bases between them. CDR3 protein: CASSLRTGQPQENSPLHF. CDR3 bases: TGTGCCAGCAGTCTTCGCACGGGACAACCCCAAGAAAATTCACCCCTCCACTTT.

This rearrangement joins TRBV28 to TRBJ2-2; D unclear. Germline CDR1 MDHEN, CDR2 SYDVKM. The CDR3 length is 14 residues. Deletions cut 1 base from V and 2 bases from J, with 5 bases between. Here the CDR3 reads CASSLSSNTGELFF. The CDR3 region has the DNA TGTGCCAGCAGTTTATCAAGTAACACCGGGGAGCTGTTTTTT.

The chain recombines TRBV7-3 with TRBJ2-3, with D tentatively TRBD1 or TRBD2 (6 bases each). V was pared by 5 bases and J by 1 base, with 22 bases between. CDR3 length: 18 amino acids. CDR1 is SGHTA and CDR2 is FQGTGA in the germline V gene. In nucleotides, the CDR3 is TGTGCCAGCAGCCCCCGGAGGACAGACGGGGGAGGCACAGATACGCAGTATTTT. Protein sequence: CASSPRRTDGGGTDTQYF. The variable domain in full, completed from reference TRBV7-3 and TRBJ2-3, reads GAGVSQTPSNKVTEKGKYVELRCDPISGHTALYWYRQSLGQGPEFLIYFQGTGAADDSGLPNDRFFAVRPEGSVSTLKIQRTERGDSAVYLCASSPRRTDGGGTDTQYFGPGTRLTVL.

The V call is TRBV3-1 (or the pseudogene TRBV3-2), the J call TRBJ1-3, with D possibly being TRBD1 (5 bases). Germline V gives CDR1 LGHDT, CDR2 YNNKEL (reference sequence). The CDR3 has 15 amino acids. With 0 bases removed from V and 4 bases from J, the gap between germline ends came to 10 bases. Written as DNA, the CDR3 is TGTGCCAGCAGCCAAGACAGGGTAAAAGGAAACACCATATATTTT. Translating gives CASSQDRVKGNTIYF.

V gene TRBV5-1 combines with J gene TRBJ2-5; TRBD1 aligns across 8 bases. J gave up 5 bases and V 0 bases, and 0 bases lay outside the gene matches. CDR1 SGHRS and CDR2 YFSETQ come from the germline V gene. The CDR3 sequence is 13 residues long. The CDR3 region is CASSLGTGETQYF. CDR3 in DNA: TGCGCCAGCAGCTTGGGGACAGGGGAGACCCAGTACTTC.

The rearrangement joins TRBV24-1 to TRBJ2-4, with a tentative D call TRBD2 (5 bases). V lost 4 bases to trimming and J lost 3 bases, with 18 bases between them. The CDR3 has 17 amino acids. Looked up from germline, CDR1 is KGHDR and CDR2 is SFDVKD. Here the CDR3 DNA reads TGTGCCACCAGTGAACACCCCTCCGGCGGACTCAAAAACATTCAGTACTTC. Its protein product is CATSEHPSGGLKNIQYF.

This clone has only one observation. This chain uses TRBV18 with TRBJ2-1, with D uncertain. The germline V gene encodes CDR1 KGHSH and CDR2 LQKENI. The CDR3 sequence is 13 residues long. Trimming took 6 bases from V and 6 from J, leaving 12 bases between them. The CDR3 DNA sequence: TGTGCCAGCTCTTGGGCTTCGGGCAATGAGCAGTTCTTC. This sequence encodes CASSWASGNEQFF.

The genes are TRBV29-1 and TRBJ2-7, with D possibly TRBD1 on 6 matching bases. The CDR3 extends over 15 amino acids. CDR1 SQVTM and CDR2 ANQGSEA come from the germline V gene. The V gene lost 7 bases and the J gene lost 2 bases, with 21 bases spanning the gap. As DNA, the CDR3 is TGCAGCGCCACAGGGTCTCACCCCGCCACCTACGAGCAGTACGTC. Its protein is CSATGSHPATYEQYV.

The chain couples TRBV19 to TRBJ1-5; D gene ambiguous. Germline V CDR1 and CDR2: LNHDA, SQIVND (reference sequence). Trimming pared 0 bases from V and 8 bases from J, leaving 8 bases between. This CDR3 is built from 13 residues. CDR3 sequence (DNA): TGTGCCAGTAGTATAGAGGACGGTAAGCCCCAGCATTTT. It codes for CASSIEDGKPQHF.

V gene TRBV5-1 combines with J gene TRBJ1-4, with D possibly being TRBD1 (6 bases). V gave up 5 bases and J gave up 3 bases, with 14 bases separating them. Per germline, CDR1 SGHRS and CDR2 YFSETQ. This CDR3 region has 15 residues. The DNA for the CDR3 is TGCGCCAGCAGACAACAGACAGGCCCTAATGAAAAACTGTTTTTT. This encodes CASRQQTGPNEKLFF.

The chain is built from TRBV6-2 or TRBV6-3 and TRBJ1-5, with 9 nucleotides matching TRBD1. Trimming cost V 8 bases and J 2 bases; bases outside gene matches: 10. CDR1 is MNHEY, CDR2 SVGEGT, per germline. This CDR3 comprises 16 residues. CDR3 protein: CASRPLDRGGNQPQHF. CDR3 DNA sequence: TGTGCCAGCCGCCCCCTGGACAGGGGAGGCAATCAGCCCCAGCATTTT.

V is TRBV2 and J is TRBJ2-7; 9 bases map to TRBD1. Germline CDR1 SNHLY, CDR2 FYNNEI. V dropped 5 bases and J dropped 3; count of bases not matched to a gene: 5. The CDR3 is made up of 14 amino acids. CDR3 sequence reads: CASSFGTGFYEQYV. The CDR3 nucleotides are TGTGCCAGCAGTTTCGGGACAGGGTTCTACGAGCAGTACGTC.

The V and J genes are TRBV29-1 and TRBJ1-2; D is unresolved. Trimming left V 7 bases short and J 6 bases short, with 18 bases between. There are 13 residues in the CDR3. The germline CDR1 and CDR2 sequences are SQVTM and ANQGSEA. In nucleotides, the CDR3 is TGCAGCGGGCAACAGACGGCAGACCATGGCTACACCTTC. Protein: CSGQQTADHGYTF. Full variable domain (remainder filled in from reference TRBV29-1 and TRBJ1-2): SAVISQKPSRDICQRGTSLTIQCQVDSQVTMMFWYRQQPGQSLTLIATANQGSEATYESGFVIDKFPISRPNLTFSTLTVSNMSPEDSSIYLCSGQQTADHGYTFGSGTRLTVV.

The table lists this clone with a few counts. The V and J genes are TRBV4-1 and TRBJ1-1; D is unclear. V lost 4 bases and J 0 bases, leaving 12 bases between the germline ends. CDR3 length: 15 residues. Germline CDR1 and CDR2: MGHRA and YSYEKL. For the CDR3, the DNA is TGCGCCAGCAGCCCCGTCACCTTCATGAACACTGAAGCTTTCTTT. Translation gives CASSPVTFMNTEAFF.

As for this clone: One end of the junction is discordant with germline, which a read error may explain. Additional DNA sequences in this sample encode the identical CDR3. The chain employs TRBV28 and TRBJ1-2; the match to TRBD1 covers 7 bases. This CDR3 comprises 14 residues. CDR1 is MDHEN, CDR2 SYDVKM, per germline. CDR3 DNA: TGTGCCACAATAACAGGGGAAGGGAACTACGGCTACACCTTC. The encoded protein is CATITGEGNYGYTF.

The CDR3 reads CASSAIAGGNNEQFF. The CDR3 DNA is TGTGCCAGCAGCGCGATAGCGGGGGGGAACAATGAGCAGTTCTTC. The chain links TRBV7-3 to TRBJ2-1; the match to TRBD2 covers 11 bases. The V and J ends lost 5 bases and 5 bases, in that order; junction bases with no gene match: 5. The CDR3 loop spans 15 amino acids. From germline, CDR1 is SGHTA and CDR2 FQGTGA. Full variable domain (remainder filled in from reference TRBV7-3 and TRBJ2-1): GAGVSQTPSNKVTEKGKYVELRCDPISGHTALYWYRQSLGQGPEFLIYFQGTGAADDSGLPNDRFFAVRPEGSVSTLKIQRTERGDSAVYLCASSAIAGGNNEQFFGPGTRLTVL.

The CDR3 sequence is CATSDYTGFEEQFF. CDR3 sequence (DNA): TGTGCCACCAGTGATTACACAGGGTTCGAGGAGCAGTTCTTC. The chain joins TRBV24-1 to TRBJ2-1; D is possibly TRBD1 (6 bases). The CDR3 runs to 14 residues. V shed 2 bases and J shed 10 bases, with 14 bases lying between them. Germline V gene lookup returns CDR1 KGHDR and CDR2 SFDVKD.

The CDR3 loop is CSVVGDHGYTF. DNA of the CDR3: TGCAGCGTTGTAGGGGACCATGGCTACACCTTC. The chain recombines TRBV29-1 with TRBJ1-2; maybe TRBD1 (5 bases). Trimming cost V 4 bases and J 6 bases, with 9 bases left between them. Germline CDR1 SQVTM, CDR2 ANQGSEA. The length of the CDR3 is 11 residues.